This record covers a single T cell receptor beta chain. The data belong to a study of control samples from healthy donors and cancer patients. The repertoire was sequenced with immunoSEQ multiplex PCR; TCRdb's copy has only in-frame clones and lacks some. The table has about 120,000 clones, just under 90% seen once. CDR1 and CDR2 (germline): KGHDR, SFDVKD. This CDR3 region has 14 residues. Trimming left V 3 bases short and J 1 base short, with 8 bases between. The receptor's source is a man aged 30 to 45 in good health. The chain couples TRBV24-1 to TRBJ1-1; the D is unclear. The specimen was blood. The CDR3 here is CATSDGVTNTEAFF. CDR3 nucleotides: TGTGCCACCAGTGATGGAGTAACGAACACTGAAGCTTTCTTT.